What follows are 9 T cell receptor beta chains derived from one specimen sequenced in a study of blood T cells in healthy people across ages. The use of a sample-barcoded 5' primer and a J-beta primer mix characterized a second PCR of roughly 6 to 11 cycles. TCRdb redid the calling of the 5' RACE reads with MiXCR, one entry per CDR3 protein. The sample shows about 1.4 million distinct CDR3 sequences, roughly 59% of them seen only once. Material for sequencing was blood. The receptor source for this set is a man between 18 and 29 years old in good health.

The J gene is TRBJ2-2, the V gene TRBV2, with 9 bases that match TRBD1. After removal of 9 bases from V and 4 bases from J, the junction contained 6 bases not matched to a gene. The length of the CDR3 is 14 residues. CDR1 is SNHLY, CDR2 FYNNEI, per germline. CDR3 sequence: CARGQGSGTGELFF. The CDR3 DNA sequence: TGTGCCAGGGGACAGGGTTCGGGCACCGGGGAGCTGTTTTTT.

In its sample, this clonotype was seen many times. The chain joins TRBV24-1 to TRBJ1-5, with D possibly being TRBD1 (5 bases). V was trimmed by 5 bases and J by 5 bases, leaving 12 bases between them. The CDR3 sequence is 14 residues long. Germline CDR1 is KGHDR and CDR2 is SFDVKD. CDR3 loop: CATSGGAEYQPQHF. The CDR3 bases are TGTGCCACCAGTGGAGGGGCCGAATATCAGCCCCAGCATTTT.

This clonotype showed up just a few times. Possible read error: a much larger clone is one base away. The rearrangement uses TRBV11-2 and TRBJ2-7; D not certain. Germline V gene sequence: CDR1 SGHAT, CDR2 FQNNGV. The CDR3 totals 12 residues. CDR3 DNA: TGTGCCAGCAGCTCCCTCTCCCACGAGCAGTACTTC. It codes for CASSSLSHEQYF.

This chain uses TRBV28 with TRBJ2-1; D tentatively reads TRBD1 or TRBD2 (5 bases each). The V gene lost 7 bases and the J gene lost 6 bases, with 10 bases spanning the gap. CDR3 length: 12 amino acids. Germline V gene sequence: CDR1 MDHEN, CDR2 SYDVKM. The CDR3 is CASNSGGNEQFF. CDR3 DNA: TGTGCCAGCAACAGTGGGGGCAATGAGCAGTTCTTC. The full variable domain, its missing parts supplied by reference TRBV28 and TRBJ2-1, is DVKVTQSSRYLVKRTGEKVFLECVQDMDHENMFWYRQDPGLGLRLIYFSYDVKMKEKGDIPEGYSVSREKKERFSLILESASTNQTSMYLCASNSGGNEQFFGPGTRLTVL.

This chain links TRBV10-2 with TRBJ2-7, with a weak D call TRBD1 (5 bases). The CDR3 length is 11 residues. Germline V gene lookup returns CDR1 WSHSY and CDR2 SAAADI. V was cut by 6 bases and J by 4 bases, with 7 bases left in between. CDR3 sequence reads: CASRTDYEQYF. CDR3 sequence (DNA): TGCGCCAGCAGGACAGATTACGAGCAGTACTTC.

The V call is TRBV4-1, the J call TRBJ1-2; D gene uncertain. In germline, CDR1 is MGHRA, CDR2 YSYEKL. CDR3 length: 14 residues. V was shortened by 3 bases and J by 0 bases, with 8 bases between the two germline ends. The DNA of the CDR3 is TGCGCCAGCAGCCAGCAGATAGCTAACTATGGCTACACCTTC. It is translated as CASSQQIANYGYTF.

Only a few counts were recorded for this clonotype. J is TRBJ2-7 and V is TRBV29-1, with 9 bases aligning to TRBD2. Losses at the gene ends were 4 bases for V and 2 bases for J; bases not matched to a gene: 6. Germline V gene data show CDR1 as SQVTM and CDR2 as ANQGSEA. CDR3 length: 14 amino acids. CDR3 DNA: TGCAGCGTTGCCCCCGCGGGGGGGACCTACGAGCAGTACTTC. This translates into CSVAPAGGTYEQYF.

The chain couples TRBV4-1 to TRBJ2-2; D may be TRBD1 (6 bases). The CDR3 runs to 17 residues. V was pared by 0 bases and J by 5 bases, with 16 bases between. Germline values: CDR1 MGHRA, CDR2 YSYEKL. CDR3 DNA: TGCGCCAGCAGCCAAGAAGGACCAGGGGTCTCGACCGGGGAGCTGTTTTTT. It specifies CASSQEGPGVSTGELFF.

This clonotype showed up just a few times. The J gene is TRBJ1-2, the V gene TRBV20-1, with 7 bases that match TRBD1. Germline-derived CDR1 and CDR2 are DFQATT and SNEGSKA (reference sequence). The CDR3 is made up of 14 amino acids. V was clipped by 1 base and J by 3 bases; unmatched bases: 5. The CDR3 bases are TGCAGTGCTAGAGGGACAGGCGGAGACTATGGCTACACCTTC. Translation gives CSARGTGGDYGYTF.